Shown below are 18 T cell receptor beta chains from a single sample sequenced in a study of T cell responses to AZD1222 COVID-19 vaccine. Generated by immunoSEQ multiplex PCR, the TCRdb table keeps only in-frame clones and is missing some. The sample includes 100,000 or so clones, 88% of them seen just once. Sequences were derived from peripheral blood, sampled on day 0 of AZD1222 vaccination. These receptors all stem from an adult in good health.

The CDR3: CASTAGWGNTEAFF. DNA for the CDR3: TGTGCCAGCACCGCCGGGTGGGGAAACACTGAAGCTTTCTTT. The chain joins TRBV9 to TRBJ1-1, with D hard to call. The CDR3 is 14 residues long. V was clipped by 6 bases and J by 2 bases, with 14 bases between them. The germline CDR1 and CDR2 sequences are SGDLS and YYNGEE.

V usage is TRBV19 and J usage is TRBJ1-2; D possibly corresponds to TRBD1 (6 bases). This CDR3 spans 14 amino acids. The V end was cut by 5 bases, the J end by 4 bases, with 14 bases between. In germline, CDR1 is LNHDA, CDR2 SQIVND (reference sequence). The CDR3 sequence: CASSAGQTIYGYTF. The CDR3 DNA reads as TGTGCCAGTAGTGCCGGACAGACTATCTATGGCTACACCTTC.

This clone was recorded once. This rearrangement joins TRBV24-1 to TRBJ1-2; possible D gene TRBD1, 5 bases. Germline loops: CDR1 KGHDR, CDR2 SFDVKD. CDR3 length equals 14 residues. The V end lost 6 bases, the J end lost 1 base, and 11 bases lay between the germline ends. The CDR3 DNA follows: TGTGCCACCAGTCGTACAGGCCTTAACTATGGCTACACCTTC. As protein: CATSRTGLNYGYTF.

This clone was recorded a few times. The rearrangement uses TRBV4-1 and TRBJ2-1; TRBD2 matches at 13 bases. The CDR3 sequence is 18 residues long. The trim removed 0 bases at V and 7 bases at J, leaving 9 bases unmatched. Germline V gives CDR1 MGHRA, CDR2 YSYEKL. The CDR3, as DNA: TGCGCCAGCAGCCAAGATAATCTGGGACTAGCGGGACTGAATGAGCAGTTCTTC. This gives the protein CASSQDNLGLAGLNEQFF.

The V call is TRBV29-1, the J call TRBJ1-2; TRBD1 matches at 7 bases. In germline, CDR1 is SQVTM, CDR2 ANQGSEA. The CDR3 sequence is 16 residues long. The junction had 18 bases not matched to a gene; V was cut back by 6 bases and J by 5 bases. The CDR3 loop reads CSVRTGIPLGQYGYTF. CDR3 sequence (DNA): TGCAGCGTCCGGACAGGAATCCCTCTTGGACAATATGGCTACACCTTC. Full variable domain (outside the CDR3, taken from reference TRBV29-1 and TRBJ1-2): SAVISQKPSRDICQRGTSLTIQCQVDSQVTMMFWYRQQPGQSLTLIATANQGSEATYESGFVIDKFPISRPNLTFSTLTVSNMSPEDSSIYLCSVRTGIPLGQYGYTFGSGTRLTVV.

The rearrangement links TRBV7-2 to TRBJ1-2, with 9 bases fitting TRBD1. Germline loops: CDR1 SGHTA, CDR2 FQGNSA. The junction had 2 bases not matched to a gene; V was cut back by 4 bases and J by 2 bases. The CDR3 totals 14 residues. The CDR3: CASSWTGDNYGYTF. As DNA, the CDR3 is TGTGCCAGCAGCTGGACAGGGGACAACTATGGCTACACCTTC.

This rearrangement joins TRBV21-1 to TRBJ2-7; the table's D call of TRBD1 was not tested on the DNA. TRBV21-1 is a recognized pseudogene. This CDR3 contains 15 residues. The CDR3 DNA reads TGTGCCAGCAGCAAAGCGCAAGGGGTCCCCTACGAGCAGTACTTC. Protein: CASSKAQGVPYEQYF.

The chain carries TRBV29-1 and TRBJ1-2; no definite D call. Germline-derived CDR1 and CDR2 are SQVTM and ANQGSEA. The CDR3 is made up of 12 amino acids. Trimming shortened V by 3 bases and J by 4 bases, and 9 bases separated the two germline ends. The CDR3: CSVEQSIYGYTF. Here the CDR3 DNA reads TGCAGCGTTGAGCAATCCATCTATGGCTACACCTTC.

In DNA form, the CDR3 reads TGTGCCAGCTCACGGACAGGTACTGGCTACACCTTC. Amino acid sequence: CASSRTGTGYTF. This chain uses TRBV18 with TRBJ1-2; 7 bases line up with TRBD1. Germline lookup yields CDR1 KGHSH and CDR2 LQKENI. The length of the CDR3 is 12 residues. Trimming took 4 bases from V and 7 from J; bases not matched to a gene: 3.

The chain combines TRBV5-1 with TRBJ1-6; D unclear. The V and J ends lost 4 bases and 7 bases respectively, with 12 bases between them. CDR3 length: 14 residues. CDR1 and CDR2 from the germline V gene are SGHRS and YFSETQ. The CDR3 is CASSLSARNSPLHF. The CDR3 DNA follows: TGCGCCAGCAGCCTCTCAGCCAGAAATTCACCCCTCCACTTT.

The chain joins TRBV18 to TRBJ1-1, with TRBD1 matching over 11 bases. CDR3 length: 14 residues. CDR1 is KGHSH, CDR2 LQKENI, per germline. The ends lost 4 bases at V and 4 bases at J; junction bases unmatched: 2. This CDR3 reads CASSRGQGGTEAFF. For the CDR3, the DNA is TGTGCCAGCTCACGGGGACAGGGGGGCACTGAAGCTTTCTTT.

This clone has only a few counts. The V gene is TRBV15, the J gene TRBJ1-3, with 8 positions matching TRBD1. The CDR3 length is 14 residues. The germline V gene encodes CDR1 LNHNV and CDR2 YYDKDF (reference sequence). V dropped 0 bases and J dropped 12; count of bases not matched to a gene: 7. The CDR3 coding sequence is TGTGCCACCAGCAGAGAGAACAGGGGGTCAGGCATATATTTT. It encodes CATSRENRGSGIYF.

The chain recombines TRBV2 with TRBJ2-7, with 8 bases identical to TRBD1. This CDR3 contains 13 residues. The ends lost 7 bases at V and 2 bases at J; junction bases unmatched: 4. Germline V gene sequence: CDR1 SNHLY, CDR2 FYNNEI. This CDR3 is CASTRQGPYEQYF. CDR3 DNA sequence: TGTGCCAGCACCCGACAGGGGCCCTACGAGCAGTACTTC.

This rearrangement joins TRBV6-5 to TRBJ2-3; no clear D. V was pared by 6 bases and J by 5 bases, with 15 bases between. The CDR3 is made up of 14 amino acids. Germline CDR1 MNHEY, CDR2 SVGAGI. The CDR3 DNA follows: TGTGCCAGCAGCAGATCATTGCGGATAGATACGCAGTATTTT. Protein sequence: CASSRSLRIDTQYF.

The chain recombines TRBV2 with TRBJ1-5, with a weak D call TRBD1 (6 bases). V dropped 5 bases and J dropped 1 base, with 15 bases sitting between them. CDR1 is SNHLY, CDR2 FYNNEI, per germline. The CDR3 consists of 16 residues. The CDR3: CASSFIQGRSNQPQHF. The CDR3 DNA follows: TGTGCCAGCAGTTTTATACAGGGTCGGAGCAATCAGCCCCAGCATTTT.

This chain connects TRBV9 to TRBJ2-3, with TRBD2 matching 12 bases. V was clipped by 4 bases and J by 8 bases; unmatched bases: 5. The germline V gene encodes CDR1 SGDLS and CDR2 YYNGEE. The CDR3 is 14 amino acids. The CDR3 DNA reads TGTGCCAGCAGCCCTCTAGCGGGAGGGAGTACGCAGTATTTT. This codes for CASSPLAGGSTQYF. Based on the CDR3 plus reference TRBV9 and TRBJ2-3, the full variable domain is DSGVTQTPKHLITATGQRVTLRCSPRSGDLSVYWYQQSLDQGLQFLIQYYNGEERAKGNILERFSAQQFPDLHSELNLSSLELGDSALYFCASSPLAGGSTQYFGPGTRLTVL.

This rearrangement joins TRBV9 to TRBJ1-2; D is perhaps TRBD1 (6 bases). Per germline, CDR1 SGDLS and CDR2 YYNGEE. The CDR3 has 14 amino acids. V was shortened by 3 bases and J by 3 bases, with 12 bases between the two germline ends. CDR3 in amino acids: CASSARQADYGYTF. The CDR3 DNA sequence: TGTGCCAGCAGCGCCCGACAGGCTGACTATGGCTACACCTTC.

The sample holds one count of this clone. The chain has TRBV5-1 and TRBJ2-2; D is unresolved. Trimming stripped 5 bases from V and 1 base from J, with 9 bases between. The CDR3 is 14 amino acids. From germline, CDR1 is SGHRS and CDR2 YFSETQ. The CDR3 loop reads CASSRTENTGELFF. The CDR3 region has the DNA TGCGCCAGCAGTCGGACGGAGAACACCGGGGAGCTGTTTTTT.